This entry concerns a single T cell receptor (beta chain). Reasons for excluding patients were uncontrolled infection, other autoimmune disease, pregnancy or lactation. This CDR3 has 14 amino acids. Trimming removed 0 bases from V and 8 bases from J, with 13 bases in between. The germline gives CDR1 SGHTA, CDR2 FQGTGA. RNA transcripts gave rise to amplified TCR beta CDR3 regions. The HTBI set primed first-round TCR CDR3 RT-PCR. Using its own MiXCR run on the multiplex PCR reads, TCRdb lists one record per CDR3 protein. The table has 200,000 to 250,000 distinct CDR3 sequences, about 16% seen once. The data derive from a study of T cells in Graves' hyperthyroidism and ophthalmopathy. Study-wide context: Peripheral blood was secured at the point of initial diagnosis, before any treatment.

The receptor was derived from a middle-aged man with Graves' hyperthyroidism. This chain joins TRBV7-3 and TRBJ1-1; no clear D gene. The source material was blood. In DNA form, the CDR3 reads TGTGCCAGCAGCTTAACTGTCGCGGGTAGGGAAGCTTTCTTT. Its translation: CASSLTVAGREAFF.